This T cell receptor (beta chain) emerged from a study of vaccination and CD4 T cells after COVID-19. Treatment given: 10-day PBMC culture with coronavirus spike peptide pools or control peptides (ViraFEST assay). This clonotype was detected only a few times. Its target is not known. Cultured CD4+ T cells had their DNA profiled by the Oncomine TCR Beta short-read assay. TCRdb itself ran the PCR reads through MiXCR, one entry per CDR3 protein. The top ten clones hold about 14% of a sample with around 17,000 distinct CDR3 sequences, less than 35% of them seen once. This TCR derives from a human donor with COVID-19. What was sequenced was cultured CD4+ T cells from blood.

The DNA of the CDR3 is TGCAGTGCTAGAGGACAGGAAAATGTGAACACTGAAGCTTTCTTT. As protein: CSARGQENVNTEAFF. The chain combines TRBV20-1 with TRBJ1-1; D may be TRBD1 (6 bases). This CDR3 has 15 amino acids. Trimming took off 1 base at V and 0 bases at J, with 12 bases between the two ends. Germline CDR1 DFQATT, CDR2 SNEGSKA (reference sequence).